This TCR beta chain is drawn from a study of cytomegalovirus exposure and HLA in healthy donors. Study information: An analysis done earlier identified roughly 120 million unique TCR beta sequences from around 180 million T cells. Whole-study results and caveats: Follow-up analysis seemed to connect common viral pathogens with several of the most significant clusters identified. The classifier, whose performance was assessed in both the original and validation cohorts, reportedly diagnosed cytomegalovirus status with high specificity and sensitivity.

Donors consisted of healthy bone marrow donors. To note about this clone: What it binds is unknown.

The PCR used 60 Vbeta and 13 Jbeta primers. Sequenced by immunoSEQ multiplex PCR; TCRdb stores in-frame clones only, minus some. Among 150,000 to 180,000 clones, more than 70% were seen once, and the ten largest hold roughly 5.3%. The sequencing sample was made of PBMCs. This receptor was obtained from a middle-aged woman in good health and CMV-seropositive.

In nucleotides, the CDR3 is TGTGCCAGCAGCAAGGGACAGGTTTTCGAGCAGTACTTC. Translation gives CASSKGQVFEQYF. V is TRBV5-4 and J is TRBJ2-7; 8 nucleotides agree with TRBD1. Germline loops: CDR1 SGHNT, CDR2 YYREEE (reference sequence). The CDR3 covers 13 residues. V gave up 4 bases and J gave up 6 bases; unmatched junction bases: 6.